The 26 T cell receptor beta chains reported below all come from one sample, sequenced in a study of neurological immune-mediated disorders. TCRdb called the 5' RACE reads again in MiXCR, with one record for every CDR3 protein. The table records about 74,000 distinct CDR3 sequences, roughly 5.6% of them present only once. The sequenced sample was PBMCs. Every receptor here comes from a man aged 18 to 29 with multiple sclerosis.

On this clonotype itself: This may be a read error, as it is one base from a much larger clone. The missing conserved phenylalanine or tryptophan at the end of this CDR3 makes a read error likely. The V and J genes are TRBV20-1 and TRBJ1-3; no reliable D call. The V end was cut by 1 base, the J end by 0 bases, with 4 bases between. The germline CDR1 and CDR2 sequences are DFQATT and SNEGSKA (reference sequence). This CDR3 is 13 amino acids long. The CDR3 coding sequence is TGCAGTGCTAGAGTCCTCTCTGGAAACACCATATATATT. Protein sequence: CSARVLSGNTIYI.

This clonotype was recorded at least ten times. The rearrangement joins TRBV28 to TRBJ2-7; no clear D. The CDR3 has 12 amino acids. Trimming pared 5 bases from V and 4 bases from J, leaving 9 bases between. Germline assignment: CDR1 MDHEN and CDR2 SYDVKM. This CDR3 reads CASSRLGYEQYF. CDR3 DNA sequence: TGTGCCAGCAGTCGCCTTGGATACGAGCAGTACTTC. Combining the CDR3 with reference TRBV28 and TRBJ2-7 gives the whole variable domain DVKVTQSSRYLVKRTGEKVFLECVQDMDHENMFWYRQDPGLGLRLIYFSYDVKMKEKGDIPEGYSVSREKKERFSLILESASTNQTSMYLCASSRLGYEQYFGPGTRLTVT.

This clonotype showed up many times. This rearrangement joins TRBV10-3 to TRBJ2-1; D is possibly TRBD2 (5 bases). The V end was cut by 8 bases, the J end by 2 bases, with 13 bases between. The CDR3 is made up of 14 amino acids. Per the germline V gene, CDR1 is ENHRY and CDR2 is SYGVKD. The DNA for the CDR3 is TGTGCCATCTTTTCAGGTAGCGCCTACAATGAGCAGTTCTTC. Translation: CAIFSGSAYNEQFF.

This clonotype has a count of ten or more. This chain joins TRBV20-1 and TRBJ2-7; TRBD2 aligns across 8 bases. CDR3 length equals 15 residues. The V gene end was trimmed by 0 bases and the J gene end by 5 bases; junction bases not matched to a gene: 9. CDR1 DFQATT and CDR2 SNEGSKA come from the germline V gene (reference sequence). CDR3 bases: TGCAGTGCTAGAGATGTACGGGGGGGCCGTGACGAGCAGTACTTC. Protein sequence: CSARDVRGGRDEQYF.

This clonotype was counted at least ten times. The gene calls are TRBV5-1 and TRBJ1-2; 8 bases match TRBD1. The CDR3 loop spans 15 amino acids. V trimming: 4 bases; J trimming: 3 bases; junction bases outside the gene matches: 8. CDR1 SGHRS and CDR2 YFSETQ come from the germline V gene. The CDR3 spells CASSLGQGRDYGYTF. DNA for the CDR3: TGCGCCAGCAGCCTAGGACAGGGACGGGACTATGGCTACACCTTC.

This clonotype was counted many times. The rearrangement links TRBV30 to TRBJ2-3; no firm D call. This CDR3 comprises 12 residues. V gave up 2 bases and J gave up 7 bases, with 10 bases separating them. Per germline, CDR1 GTSNPN and CDR2 SVGIG (reference sequence). The DNA of the CDR3 is TGTGCCTGGAGTTCTGGCGCGAATACGCAGTATTTT. Translation gives CAWSSGANTQYF.

This clonotype was seen ten or more times. This chain connects TRBV5-1 to TRBJ1-1; 8 bases are a match to TRBD1. V shed 7 bases, J shed 3 bases, and the junction held 8 bases outside the gene matches. This CDR3 has 14 residues. The germline gives CDR1 SGHRS, CDR2 YFSETQ. The DNA for the CDR3 is TGCGCCAGCGGGACAGGTGACATAGACACTGAAGCTTTCTTT. It is translated as CASGTGDIDTEAFF.

This clonotype was recorded many times. The chain joins TRBV11-2 to TRBJ2-3, with a tentative D call TRBD1 (5 bases). The CDR3 covers 15 residues. The V end was cut by 2 bases, the J end by 6 bases, with 15 bases between. Germline values: CDR1 SGHAT, CDR2 FQNNGV. The CDR3 loop is CASSLSPRDLDTQYF. In DNA form, the CDR3 reads TGTGCCAGCAGCTTATCCCCCAGGGATCTTGATACGCAGTATTTT.

This clonotype was observed many times. The J gene is TRBJ1-6, the V gene TRBV12-3 or TRBV12-4; no firm D call. The CDR3 totals 17 residues. V dropped 1 base and J dropped 4 bases, with 14 bases sitting between them. The CDR3 nucleotides read TGTGCCAGCAGTTTAGTGATTGGTCCGGGGTATAATTCACCCCTCCACTTT. This codes for CASSLVIGPGYNSPLHF.

This clonotype was detected ten times or more. J is TRBJ2-2 and V is TRBV7-8; no reliable D call. The CDR3 runs 13 residues. Germline V gene data show CDR1 as SGHVS and CDR2 as FQNEAQ. Trimming cost V 5 bases and J 1 base, with 5 bases left between them. Written as DNA, the CDR3 is TGTGCCAGCAGCACCTTGAACACCGGGGAGCTGTTTTTT. It specifies CASSTLNTGELFF.

The sample holds many counts of this clonotype. Germline is not matched at one junction end, which may reflect a read error. This chain links TRBV9 with TRBJ1-6; D remains unclear. Per the germline V gene, CDR1 is SGDLS and CDR2 is YYNGEE. The length of the CDR3 is 15 residues. CDR3: CASSATQRTNSPLNF. In DNA form, the CDR3 reads TGTGCCAGCAGCGCAACGCAACGAACCAATTCACCCCTCAACTTT.

This clonotype has at least ten counts. The V gene is TRBV6-6, the J gene TRBJ1-2; 8 nucleotides match TRBD1. Germline-derived CDR1 and CDR2 are MNHNY and SVGAGI (reference sequence). This CDR3 spans 14 amino acids. The V and J ends lost 7 bases and 4 bases, in that order; junction bases with no gene match: 8. CDR3 region: CASNQGQGGYGYTF. DNA of the CDR3: TGTGCCAGCAACCAAGGACAGGGAGGCTATGGCTACACCTTC.

V is TRBV7-9 and J is TRBJ1-1; perhaps TRBD1 as D (5 bases). Germline V gene lookup returns CDR1 SEHNR and CDR2 FQNEAQ (reference sequence). This CDR3 region has 14 residues. Trimming took 3 bases from V and 1 from J, leaving 9 bases between them. CDR3 nucleotide sequence: TGTGCCAGCAGCTTTGGGACGTCGAACACTGAAGCTTTCTTT. It encodes CASSFGTSNTEAFF. Using reference TRBV7-9 and TRBJ1-1 for the parts outside the CDR3, the full variable domain is DTGVSQNPRHKITKRGQNVTFRCDPISEHNRLYWYRQTLGQGPEFLTYFQNEAQLEKSRLLSDRFSAERPKGSFSTLEIQRTEQGDSAMYLCASSFGTSNTEAFFGQGTRLTVV.

This clonotype has ten or more counts. The junction does not match germline at one end; this may be a read error. The chain couples TRBV7-6 to TRBJ1-5; TRBD1 aligns across 11 bases. The CDR3 consists of 17 residues. CDR1 SGHVS and CDR2 FNYEAQ come from the germline V gene. CDR3 sequence (DNA): TGTGCCAGCAGCTTAGGGACAGGGGGCGAGGGCAATCAGCCCCAGAATTTT. Amino acids: CASSLGTGGEGNQPQNF.

The sample holds many counts of this clonotype. V usage is TRBV7-2 and J usage is TRBJ2-7, with unresolved D. Germline V gene data show CDR1 as SGHTA and CDR2 as FQGNSA. This CDR3 spans 12 amino acids. Trimming removed 1 base from V and 3 bases from J, with 4 bases in between. CDR3 loop: CASSLEIYEQYF. DNA of the CDR3: TGTGCCAGCAGCTTAGAGATCTACGAGCAGTACTTC.

This clonotype was counted at least ten times. The rearrangement uses TRBV9 and TRBJ1-1, with D hard to call. The V gene's germline CDR1 is SGDLS and CDR2 YYNGEE. The CDR3 runs 13 residues. V was trimmed by 3 bases and J by 1 base, leaving 7 bases between them. The CDR3 bases are TGTGCCAGCAGCGCCAGTGGGAACACTGAAGCTTTCTTT. This gives the protein CASSASGNTEAFF.

In this sample, this clonotype turned up many times. The J gene is TRBJ2-2, the V gene TRBV12-3 or TRBV12-4, with 7 nucleotides matching TRBD2. This CDR3 spans 16 amino acids. Trimming at V came to 8 bases and at J to 0 bases, leaving 9 bases not matched to a gene. CDR3 loop: CASLRPGGANTGELFF. The CDR3 DNA is TGTGCCAGCCTCAGGCCTGGGGGGGCGAACACCGGGGAGCTGTTTTTT.

Comments on this clonotype: This clone may be a read error of a much larger clone one base away. The chain carries TRBV10-3 and TRBJ2-7; D uncertain. Germline CDR1 is ENHRY and CDR2 is SYGVKD. The germline V and J ends were trimmed by 4 bases and 3 bases, with 13 bases remaining between them. CDR3 length: 14 amino acids. Here the CDR3 DNA reads TGTGCCATCAGTGGTGGTAAAGCCAGCTACGAGCAGTACTTC. Its translation is CAISGGKASYEQYF.

Turning to this clonotype: A read error may be the cause here, since a much bigger clone is one base away. The genes are TRBV20-1 and TRBJ1-5; D unresolved. CDR1 and CDR2 (germline): DFQATT, SNEGSKA (reference sequence). The V and J ends lost 3 bases and 4 bases respectively, with 7 bases between them. This CDR3 region has 12 residues. CDR3: CSARLRNQPQHF. CDR3 bases: TGCAGTGCTAGGTTAAGAAATCAGCCCCAGCATTTT.

This clonotype has ten or more counts. The J gene is TRBJ1-1, the V gene TRBV20-1, with D uncertain. This CDR3 has 14 amino acids. Germline CDR1 and CDR2: DFQATT and SNEGSKA (reference sequence). Trimming took off 0 bases at V and 0 bases at J, with 8 bases between the two ends. CDR3 coding DNA: TGCAGTGCTAGAGAGGCGGTTATGAACACTGAAGCTTTCTTT. Its translation: CSAREAVMNTEAFF.

This clonotype was counted many times. The genes are TRBV4-2 and TRBJ2-3, with D unclear. Germline CDR1 LGHNA, CDR2 YNFKEQ. With 1 base removed from V and 6 bases from J, the gap between germline ends came to 11 bases. The CDR3 has 14 amino acids. DNA for the CDR3: TGTGCCAGCAGCCAAGCCGGTCACCAGGATACGCAGTATTTT. Translated, it gives CASSQAGHQDTQYF.

This clonotype was observed at least ten times. The genes are TRBV20-1 and TRBJ2-7; a possible D gene is TRBD2 (6 bases). V was cut by 1 base and J by 3 bases, with 19 bases left in between. CDR3 length equals 16 residues. Germline loops: CDR1 DFQATT, CDR2 SNEGSKA (reference sequence). Here the CDR3 DNA reads TGCAGTGCTAGAGTAATGGGCCGGGGGAGTTACTACGAGCAGTACTTC. The encoded protein is CSARVMGRGSYYEQYF.

Of note for this clonotype: This may be a read error, as it is one base from a much larger clone. Without the conserved terminal phenylalanine or tryptophan, this CDR3 likely stems from a read error. The gene calls are TRBV7-2 and TRBJ1-2; TRBD1 matches 9 bases. V shed 6 bases, J shed 8 bases, and the junction held 10 bases outside the gene matches. Germline CDR1 and CDR2: SGHTA and FQGNSA. This CDR3 has 14 residues. The CDR3 loop is CASSYLTGGDGYTI. CDR3 sequence (DNA): TGTGCCAGCAGTTACTTGACAGGGGGTGACGGCTACACCATC.

This clonotype was found many times. The chain couples TRBV11-2 to TRBJ2-7, with 12 bases matching TRBD1. Germline values: CDR1 SGHAT, CDR2 FQNNGV. This CDR3 has 14 amino acids. The V gene end was trimmed by 3 bases and the J gene end by 7 bases; junction bases not matched to a gene: 4. The CDR3 protein is CASSLGQGAGEQYF. Here the CDR3 DNA reads TGTGCCAGCAGCTTGGGACAGGGGGCGGGGGAGCAGTACTTC.

This clonotype has just one count. An end of the junction differs from the germline gene, which may be a read error. The rearrangement joins TRBV7-7 to TRBJ2-5, with D maybe TRBD2 (6 bases). The CDR3 loop spans 15 amino acids. Germline lookup yields CDR1 SSHAT and CDR2 FNYEAQ (reference sequence). The CDR3 bases are TGTGCTAGCAGCTTAGGGACTTCCCACCAAGAGACCCAGTACTTC. It translates to CASSLGTSHQETQYF.

This clonotype was seen ten or more times. The chain employs TRBV3-1 and TRBJ2-5; D gene ambiguous. Germline V CDR1 and CDR2: LGHDT, YNNKEL (reference sequence). Trimming pared 3 bases from V and 1 base from J, leaving 6 bases between. The CDR3 loop spans 13 amino acids. Here the CDR3 reads CASSQVPQETQYF. CDR3 sequence (DNA): TGTGCCAGCAGCCAGGTACCCCAAGAGACCCAGTACTTC.